This TCR beta chain was found in a study of blood T cell repertoires in COVID-19. Overall study: T cells, B-cell-depleted T cells, or PBMCs supplied cDNA or gDNA.

In germline, CDR1 is MNHEY, CDR2 SVGAGI. The CDR3 contains 14 residues. V dropped 4 bases and J dropped 7 bases, with 16 bases sitting between them. Source study methods: Reference gene primer amplification in the assay estimated nucleated cell counts. Method: immunoSEQ multiplex PCR; TCRdb's copy keeps in-frame clones and lacks some. The V and J calls and the clone size are those of that table, but D and trimming were determined from the DNA. The sample lists a few hundred thousand clones, around four fifths occurring once. Specimen: peripheral blood. This chain links TRBV6-5 with TRBJ1-1, with TRBD1 as a possible D gene (6 bases). This clonotype was obtained from a man aged 50-59 years with active or convalescent COVID-19. In nucleotides, the CDR3 is TGTGCCAGCAGTTCCCTCGTGGGGGCGGGTGAAGCTTTCTTT. This translates into CASSSLVGAGEAFF.